Listed below are T cell receptor beta chains from one sample, sequenced in a study of sequential checkpoint blockade in melanoma. Libraries were prepared by immunoSEQ multiplex PCR; TCRdb keeps only in-frame clonotypes and omits some of them. Counted here are 700 to 850 clones, 25% to 30% occurring once; the ten biggest clones make up roughly 16%. Sample: tumor tissue (inferred from file names), taken from a patient given nivolumab and ipilimumab in sequence. All receptors come from a human donor with melanoma. Both conserved end residues are part of each CDR3. A D gene is named only where the DNA matches it firmly. The listing skips clone size in some rows; elsewhere it reads once, few, many or a size class.

d_call cdr3_length clone_size j_call v_call cdr3_aa cdr3_nt
TRBD2 19 few TRBJ2-7 TRBV11-3 CASSSRSLGEAGKSYEQYF TGTGCCAGCAGCTCCCGTAGCCTCGGGGAAGCGGGGAAATCGTACGAGCAGTACTTC
TRBD1 16 few TRBJ2-1 TRBV6-8 CASSEHTGANYNEQFF TGTGCCAGCAGCGAACACACAGGGGCGAATTACAATGAGCAGTTCTTC
. 14 . TRBJ2-3 TRBV2 CASSVVSGTDTQYF TGTGCCAGCAGCGTAGTGAGTGGCACAGATACGCAGTATTTT
TRBD1 14 large TRBJ1-1 TRBV6-8 CAISRTGEYTEAFF TGTGCCATCAGCCGGACAGGGGAGTATACTGAAGCTTTCTTT
. 16 large TRBJ1-6 TRBV11-3 CASSLGDRAYNSPLHF TGTGCCAGCAGCCTGGGGGATCGGGCCTATAATTCACCCCTCCACTTT
TRBD2 17 few TRBJ2-3 TRBV7-6 CASSQRGRLADTDTQYF TGTGCCAGCAGTCAGAGGGGGAGACTAGCGGATACAGATACGCAGTATTTT
. 12 few TRBJ2-1 TRBV19 CATEGGLDEQFF TGTGCCACCGAGGGGGGGTTGGATGAGCAGTTCTTC
. 15 large TRBJ1-1 TRBV25-1 CASSDYRRVNTEAFF TGTGCCAGCAGTGATTACAGGCGAGTGAACACTGAAGCTTTCTTT
TRBD2 16 . TRBJ2-5 TRBV5-1 CASSLAASGDQETQYF TGCGCCAGCAGCTTGGCAGCTAGCGGGGACCAAGAGACCCAGTACTTC
. 13 medium-sized TRBJ1-2 TRBV6-8 CASSYLETYGYTF TGTGCCAGCAGTTACTTAGAAACTTATGGCTACACCTTC
. 15 . TRBJ2-7 TRBV1 CASSLTSGGGYEQYF TGCGCCAGCAGCCTAACTAGCGGGGGAGGCTACGAGCAGTACTTC
. 14 . TRBJ1-2 TRBV6-8 CASSQRGGAGGYTF TGTGCCAGCAGTCAAAGGGGAGGGGCTGGAGGCTACACCTTC
TRBD2 15 . TRBJ2-3 TRBV19 CASSVAGGSSDTQYF TGTGCCAGTAGTGTAGCGGGGGGATCTTCAGATACGCAGTATTTT
. 16 . TRBJ1-4 TRBV5-1 CASSLALAQTNEKLFF TGCGCCAGCAGCTTGGCCTTGGCCCAGACTAATGAAAAACTGTTTTTT
. 12 . TRBJ1-6 TRBV19 CASSMRNSPLHF TGTGCCAGTAGTATGAGGAATTCACCCCTCCACTTT
. 13 . TRBJ2-3 TRBV30 CAWRVIDTDTQYF TGTGCCTGGAGGGTAATAGACACAGATACGCAGTATTTT
TRBD1 13 . TRBJ1-6 TRBV29-1 CSASRDRDSPLHF TGCAGCGCGTCCCGGGACAGGGATTCACCCCTCCACTTT
TRBD1 17 . TRBJ2-7 TRBV18 CASSPTDRGYLYDEQYF TGTGCCAGCTCACCAACGGACAGGGGGTATCTTTACGACGAGCAGTACTTC
. 14 . TRBJ1-6 TRBV25-1 CASSEWDTFSPLHF TGTGCCAGCAGTGAGTGGGACACCTTTTCACCCCTCCACTTT
TRBD2 16 large TRBJ2-1 TRBV6-8 CASSYSWGGFDNEQFF TGTGCCAGCAGTTACTCGTGGGGGGGGTTCGACAATGAGCAGTTCTTC
. 14 few TRBJ1-5 TRBV5-1 CASSLGQANQPQHF TGCGCCAGCAGCTTGGGGCAGGCTAATCAGCCCCAGCATTTT
. 16 . TRBJ1-4 TRBV6-8 CASISRPWTGNEKLFF TGTGCCAGCATCTCTCGCCCTTGGACGGGGAATGAAAAACTGTTTTTT
TRBD1 18 . TRBJ2-7 TRBV12-5 CASGLDHTGTGGGNEQYF TGTGCTAGTGGTTTGGACCACACCGGGACAGGGGGAGGTAACGAGCAGTACTTC
TRBD1 13 . TRBJ1-2 TRBV4-1 CASSRQGAYGYTF TGCGCCAGCAGTCGACAGGGGGCTTATGGCTACACCTTC
TRBD1 13 few TRBJ2-1 TRBV9 CASSDTTGTEQFF TGTGCCAGCAGTGATACGACAGGGACTGAGCAGTTCTTC
. 15 . TRBJ2-5 TRBV14 CASSQDWRGRETQYF TGTGCCAGCAGCCAAGATTGGAGAGGGAGAGAGACCCAGTACTTC
TRBD2 15 . TRBJ2-1 TRBV16 CASSQLAGGYNEQFF TGTGCCAGCAGCCAATTAGCGGGGGGTTACAATGAGCAGTTCTTC
. 15 medium-sized TRBJ2-7 TRBV11-3 CASSLSRGTSYEQYF TGTGCCAGCAGCTTAAGTCGGGGGACCTCCTACGAGCAGTACTTC
TRBD1 16 large TRBJ1-2 TRBV6-8 CASSAQTGTGVYGYTF TGTGCCAGCAGCGCGCAAACCGGGACAGGGGTTTATGGCTACACCTTC